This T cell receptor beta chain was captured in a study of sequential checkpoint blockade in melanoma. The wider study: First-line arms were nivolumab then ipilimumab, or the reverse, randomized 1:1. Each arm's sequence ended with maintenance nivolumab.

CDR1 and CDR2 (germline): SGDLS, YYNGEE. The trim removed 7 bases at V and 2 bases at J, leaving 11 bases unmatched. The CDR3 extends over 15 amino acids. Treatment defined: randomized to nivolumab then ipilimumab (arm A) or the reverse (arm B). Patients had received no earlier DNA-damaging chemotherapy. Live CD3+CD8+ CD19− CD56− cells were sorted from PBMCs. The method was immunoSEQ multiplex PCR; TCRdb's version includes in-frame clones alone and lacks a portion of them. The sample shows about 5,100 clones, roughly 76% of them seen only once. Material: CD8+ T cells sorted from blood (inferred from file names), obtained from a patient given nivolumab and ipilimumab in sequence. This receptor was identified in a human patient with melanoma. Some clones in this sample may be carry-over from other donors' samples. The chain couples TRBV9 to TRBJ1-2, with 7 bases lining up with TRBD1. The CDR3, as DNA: TGTGCCAGCCACCCACCGACAGGGCCAAACTATGGCTACACCTTC. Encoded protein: CASHPPTGPNYGYTF.